These 26 T cell receptor beta chains were sequenced from one sample in a study of shared clonotypes between healthy human individuals. Assay used: immunoSEQ multiplex PCR; TCRdb lists only in-frame clones, some missing. The data hold about 1 million clones, with about 80% observed a single time. The sample consisted of memory CD4+ T cells from PBMCs. Subset given: CD45RA-negative fraction. Receptors originate from a man between 18 and 29 years old in good health. Some clones in this sample may be carry-over from other donors' samples.

The genes are TRBV28 and TRBJ2-7; TRBD2 is a possible D gene (6 bases). Germline CDR1 reads MDHEN; CDR2 reads SYDVKM. The CDR3 loop spans 15 amino acids. The V gene lost 7 bases and the J gene lost 2 bases, with 18 bases spanning the gap. The chain's CDR3 is CASMVLEGGAYEQYF. The CDR3 DNA reads as TGTGCCAGCATGGTTCTTGAGGGCGGGGCCTACGAGCAGTACTTC.

The V and J genes are TRBV5-1 and TRBJ1-2; D gene unclear. This CDR3 is 13 amino acids long. The germline CDR1 and CDR2 sequences are SGHRS and YFSETQ. V gave up 2 bases and J gave up 4 bases, with 9 bases separating them. CDR3 amino acids: CASSFTGSYGYTF. In DNA form, the CDR3 reads TGCGCCAGCAGCTTCACGGGGAGCTATGGCTACACCTTC.

The chain has TRBV30 and TRBJ2-5; D perhaps matches TRBD2 (5 bases). The J call may be mistaken, given a closer DNA end match to TRBJ2-7. Germline CDR1 reads GTSNPN; CDR2 reads SVGIG (reference sequence). The CDR3 sequence is 13 residues long. The CDR3 DNA sequence: TGTGCCTGGACTAAGGCGGCGGGTATCGAGCAGTACTTC. This translates into CAWTKAAGIEQYF.

This clone was picked up one time. This chain uses TRBV9 with TRBJ1-3, with 7 bases aligning to TRBD1. The CDR3 extends over 15 amino acids. Germline-derived CDR1 and CDR2 are SGDLS and YYNGEE. J lost 0 bases, V lost 3 bases, and 3 bases had no gene match. The DNA of the CDR3 is TGTGCCAGCAGCGCCACAGGGGACTCTGGAAACACCATATATTTT. This sequence encodes CASSATGDSGNTIYF.

This chain connects TRBV5-1 to TRBJ1-2; 8 nucleotides line up with TRBD1. Germline V lookup: CDR1 SGHRS, CDR2 YFSETQ. Trimming removed 0 bases from V and 4 bases from J; junction bases left unmatched: 5. The CDR3 length is 15 residues. CDR3 in DNA: TGCGCCAGCAGCTTGGCAGGGGGCCTGATCTATGGCTACACCTTC. Amino acids: CASSLAGGLIYGYTF.

The chain links TRBV7-9 to TRBJ1-2; 7 bases match TRBD1. Germline V lookup: CDR1 SEHNR, CDR2 FQNEAQ (reference sequence). The CDR3 has 13 residues. Trimming cost V 5 bases and J 8 bases; bases outside gene matches: 8. The CDR3 nucleotides are TGTGCCAGCAGCACAACAGGGGATGGCGGCTACACCTTC. It specifies CASSTTGDGGYTF.

The J gene is TRBJ2-3, the V gene TRBV18, with 9 bases identical to TRBD2. The CDR3 runs 16 residues. After removal of 3 bases from V and 2 bases from J, the junction contained 6 bases not matched to a gene. Germline-derived CDR1 and CDR2 are KGHSH and LQKENI. CDR3: CASSPGLASSTDTQYF. CDR3 DNA sequence: TGTGCCAGCTCACCCGGACTAGCGAGTTCCACAGATACGCAGTATTTT.

This sequence joins TRBV11-2 and TRBJ2-7, with TRBD2 identical over 11 bases. Germline lookup yields CDR1 SGHAT and CDR2 FQNNGV. V shed 5 bases, J shed 3 bases, and the junction held 18 bases outside the gene matches. The CDR3 is 19 amino acids. This chain's CDR3 is CASSLQGARLAGQFYEQYF. The CDR3 region has the DNA TGTGCCAGCAGCCTACAGGGGGCCCGACTAGCGGGACAGTTCTACGAGCAGTACTTC.

The chain joins TRBV4-2 to TRBJ2-3; TRBD2 matches at 7 bases. The CDR3 runs to 14 residues. Germline V CDR1 and CDR2: LGHNA, YNFKEQ. V lost 0 bases, J lost 4 bases, and 1 base stayed unmatched. The CDR3 nucleotides read TGTGCCAGCAGCCAAGAGGGAGGGGCAGATACGCAGTATTTT. This translates into CASSQEGGADTQYF.

The V gene is TRBV7-9, the J gene TRBJ2-7, with D maybe TRBD2 (6 bases). V was clipped by 5 bases and J by 0 bases, with 14 bases between them. The CDR3 totals 15 residues. From germline, CDR1 is SEHNR and CDR2 FQNEAQ (reference sequence). The CDR3 protein is CASSGGWGFSYEQYF. Written as DNA, the CDR3 is TGTGCCAGCAGCGGAGGGTGGGGGTTCTCCTACGAGCAGTACTTC.

V gene TRBV5-5 combines with J gene TRBJ1-3; possible D gene TRBD1, 5 bases. Trimming took 2 bases from V and 6 from J, leaving 12 bases between them. This CDR3 spans 14 amino acids. Germline V gene lookup returns CDR1 SGHKS and CDR2 YYEKEE (reference sequence). CDR3 amino acids: CASSLVPGVNTIYF. CDR3 bases: TGTGCCAGCAGCTTAGTTCCGGGGGTAAACACCATATATTTT.

A few counts support this clone. Other nucleotide sequences in the sample specify the same CDR3. The chain recombines TRBV7-2 with TRBJ1-2; tentatively, D is TRBD1 (5 bases). The V and J ends lost 5 bases and 4 bases respectively, with 14 bases between them. This CDR3 has 14 residues. The germline gives CDR1 SGHTA, CDR2 FQGNSA. In nucleotides, the CDR3 is TGTGCCAGCAGCCCAACCCCGACAGCCTATGGCTACACCTTC. The encoded protein is CASSPTPTAYGYTF. Filled out from reference TRBV7-2 and TRBJ1-2, the complete variable domain reads GAGVSQSPSNKVTEKGKDVELRCDPISGHTALYWYRQSLGQGLEFLIYFQGNSAPDKSGLPSDRFSAERTGGSVSTLTIQRTQQEDSAVYLCASSPTPTAYGYTFGSGTRLTVV.

The chain links TRBV2 to TRBJ2-7; TRBD1 agrees at 11 bases. Germline assignment: CDR1 SNHLY and CDR2 FYNNEI. CDR3 length: 15 residues. V lost 7 bases to trimming and J lost 6 bases; unmatched junction nucleotides: 11. CDR3 sequence: CASTAYGQGASEQYF. CDR3 DNA sequence: TGTGCCAGCACCGCCTACGGACAGGGGGCGAGCGAGCAGTACTTC.

This clone was observed once. The sample has other DNA sequences that encode this CDR3 too. The chain links TRBV28 to TRBJ2-5; D possibly corresponds to TRBD1 (7 bases). This CDR3 contains 15 residues. Germline V gene sequence: CDR1 MDHEN, CDR2 SYDVKM. The V and J ends lost 0 bases and 2 bases respectively, with 10 bases between them. CDR3 region: CASSLWAGGQETQYF. The CDR3 DNA is TGTGCCAGCAGTTTATGGGCAGGGGGGCAAGAGACCCAGTACTTC.

The chain links TRBV6-5 to TRBJ2-7; D not certain. The CDR3 has 12 amino acids. Trimming stripped 6 bases from V and 0 bases from J, with 6 bases between. Germline values: CDR1 MNHEY, CDR2 SVGAGI. CDR3 in amino acids: CASRGNSYEQYF. CDR3 nucleotide sequence: TGTGCCAGCAGGGGCAACTCCTACGAGCAGTACTTC.

On this clone: This CDR3 is also generated by other DNA sequences in the sample. This rearrangement joins TRBV11-1 to TRBJ2-7; D call uncertain. CDR3 size: 12 residues. CDR1 and CDR2 (germline): SGHAT, FQDESV (reference sequence). Trimming shortened V by 5 bases and J by 4 bases, and 9 bases separated the two germline ends. CDR3 in amino acids: CASSQLRYEQYF. The CDR3 DNA reads TGTGCCAGCAGCCAACTGAGGTACGAGCAGTACTTC.

This chain uses TRBV5-6 with TRBJ2-3, with TRBD2 matching 9 bases. The V segment lost 0 bases and the J segment 6 bases; nucleotides outside the gene matches: 5. From germline, CDR1 is SGHDT and CDR2 YYEEEE. There are 15 residues in the CDR3. The CDR3, as DNA: TGTGCCAGCAGCTTGGTCTCGGGGACTAGCGATACGCAGTATTTT. Translating it yields CASSLVSGTSDTQYF.

The V call is TRBV4-3, the J call TRBJ1-5; TRBD1 aligns across 8 bases. V dropped 6 bases and J dropped 7; count of bases not matched to a gene: 5. CDR3 length: 13 residues. Germline CDR1 is LGHNA and CDR2 is YSLEER. The chain's CDR3 is CASSRDRWQPQHF. The CDR3 DNA sequence: TGCGCCAGCAGTAGGGACAGGTGGCAGCCCCAGCATTTT.

With respect to this clone: The identical CDR3 is also encoded by other nucleotide sequences in the sample. The rearrangement joins TRBV7-2 to TRBJ2-3; 9 nucleotides agree with TRBD2. The germline V gene encodes CDR1 SGHTA and CDR2 FQGNSA. This CDR3 spans 15 amino acids. V was clipped by 2 bases and J by 0 bases; unmatched bases: 0. The CDR3: CASSLLAGSTDTQYF. DNA for the CDR3: TGTGCCAGCAGCTTACTAGCGGGGAGCACAGATACGCAGTATTTT.

The chain is built from TRBV18 and TRBJ2-7; 11 bases fit TRBD1. Germline lookup yields CDR1 KGHSH and CDR2 LQKENI. The V gene end was trimmed by 5 bases and the J gene end by 2 bases; junction bases not matched to a gene: 2. There are 14 residues in the CDR3. This CDR3 reads CASSSGQGAYEQYF. DNA for the CDR3: TGTGCCAGCTCATCGGGACAGGGGGCCTACGAGCAGTACTTC.

The V gene is TRBV11-2, the J gene TRBJ2-6; 9 bases agree with TRBD1. Germline V gene lookup returns CDR1 SGHAT and CDR2 FQNNGV. This CDR3 has 18 amino acids. V dropped 5 bases and J dropped 4; count of bases not matched to a gene: 12. The CDR3 is CASSRPDRGQGGANVLTF. The CDR3 DNA reads as TGTGCCAGCAGCCGACCGGACAGGGGCCAGGGCGGGGCCAACGTCCTGACTTTC.

V and J are TRBV9 and TRBJ2-7; a possible D gene is TRBD2 (6 bases). The CDR3 contains 13 residues. Germline V CDR1 and CDR2: SGDLS, YYNGEE. Between the trimmed V and J ends, which lost 4 bases and 6 bases, there was a span of 14 bases. The CDR3 loop is CASSQTSGTEQYF. In DNA form, the CDR3 reads TGTGCCAGCAGCCAGACTAGTGGAACCGAGCAGTACTTC.

This chain links TRBV10-3 with TRBJ2-3; D may match TRBD1 or TRBD2 (6 bases each). Deletions cut 0 bases from V and 2 bases from J, with 12 bases between. The CDR3 extends over 16 amino acids. The germline gives CDR1 ENHRY, CDR2 SYGVKD. CDR3 loop: CAISESRRGDTDTQYF. The CDR3 nucleotides are TGTGCCATCAGTGAGTCGCGGAGGGGGGACACAGATACGCAGTATTTT.

This chain joins TRBV14 and TRBJ2-5; either TRBD1 or TRBD2 may supply D (5 bases each). The CDR3 contains 18 residues. Deletions cut 1 base from V and 4 bases from J, with 22 bases between. Per the germline V gene, CDR1 is SGHDN and CDR2 is FVKESK. Here the CDR3 DNA reads TGTGCCAGCAGCCAAGCTTCAAAGGTGATTTGGGGGAGAGAGACCCAGTACTTC. Amino acid sequence: CASSQASKVIWGRETQYF.

This rearrangement joins TRBV6-5 to TRBJ1-2; possible D gene TRBD1, 6 bases. Germline values: CDR1 MNHEY, CDR2 SVGAGI. V lost 6 bases to trimming and J lost 8 bases, with 13 bases between them. The length of the CDR3 is 12 residues. The CDR3 nucleotides read TGTGCCAGCAGCTTGGGGGGGCTCGGCTACACCTTC. This translates into CASSLGGLGYTF.

The CDR3 protein is CAWSVGLAGAYEQYF. The CDR3 DNA reads TGTGCCTGGAGTGTCGGGCTAGCCGGCGCCTACGAGCAGTACTTC. This chain uses TRBV30 with TRBJ2-7; D may be TRBD2 (5 bases). Germline V lookup: CDR1 GTSNPN, CDR2 SVGIG (reference sequence). This CDR3 spans 15 amino acids. V lost 0 bases and J lost 2, with 14 bases in between.